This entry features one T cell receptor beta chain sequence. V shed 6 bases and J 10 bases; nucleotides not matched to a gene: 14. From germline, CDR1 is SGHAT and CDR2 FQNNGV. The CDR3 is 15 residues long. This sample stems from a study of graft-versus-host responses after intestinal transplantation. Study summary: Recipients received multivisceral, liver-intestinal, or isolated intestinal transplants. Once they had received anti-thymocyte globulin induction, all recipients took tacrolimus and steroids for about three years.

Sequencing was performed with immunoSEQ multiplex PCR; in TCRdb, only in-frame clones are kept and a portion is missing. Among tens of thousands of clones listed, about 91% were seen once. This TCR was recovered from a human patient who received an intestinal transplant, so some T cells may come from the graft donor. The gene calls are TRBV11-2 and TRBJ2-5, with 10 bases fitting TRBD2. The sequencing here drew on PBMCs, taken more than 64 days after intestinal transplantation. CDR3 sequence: CASRPIAGGPRDQYF. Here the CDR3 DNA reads TGTGCCAGCAGACCTATAGCGGGGGGACCCAGGGACCAGTACTTC.